This TCR beta chain originates from a study of blood T cell repertoires in COVID-19. Turning to the study itself: From T cells, B-cell-depleted T cells, or PBMCs came the material, which was cDNA or gDNA.

Germline lookup yields CDR1 ENHRY and CDR2 SYGVKD. The CDR3 length is 17 residues. Trimming took 2 bases from V and 5 from J; bases not matched to a gene: 12. Original processing methods: Amplification with reference gene primers provided the estimates of nucleated cell counts. Profiling relied on immunoSEQ multiplex PCR, and the TCRdb table lists in-frame clones only, not all of them. The DNA gave D and trimming, while V, J and clone size come from that table. Of roughly 62,000 clones listed, around 82% are singletons. Seattle participants joined during active infection and were tracked over time. The receptor was isolated from an older man with COVID-19, enrolled during active disease. This rearrangement joins TRBV10-3 to TRBJ1-2; TRBD1 matches 9 bases. Source material: peripheral blood. CDR3 sequence reads: CAISETPLQGAGYGYTF. The CDR3 DNA sequence: TGTGCCATCAGTGAGACCCCATTACAGGGGGCCGGATATGGCTACACCTTC.